The clone carrying this TCR beta chain showed up just a few times. Antigen unknown. The sample is drawn from a study of T cells in Graves' hyperthyroidism and ophthalmopathy. Findings and caveats of the study: Researchers found most expanded thyroid clonotypes above 0.001 in blood as well. With a median lead of around 6.7 months before onset, the model predicted ophthalmopathy. A model of 13 V-J pairs discriminated ophthalmopathy from stable hyperthyroidism.

This CDR3 has 15 amino acids. Germline V CDR1 and CDR2: SGHRS, YFSETQ. Trimming removed 1 base from V and 8 bases from J, with 18 bases in between. Patients having uncontrolled infection, another autoimmune disease, pregnancy or lactation were not included. Amplified regions were TCR beta CDR3 sequences from RNA transcripts. The TCR CDR3 first-round RT-PCR relied on the HTBI primer set. TCRdb processed the multiplex PCR reads anew with MiXCR; each CDR3 protein has one entry. Found here are roughly 570,000 distinct CDR3 sequences, approximately 44% of them singletons; the top ten hold under 20%. The sequence was obtained from an adult woman with Graves' disease, either hyperthyroidism or ophthalmopathy (not recorded which). The V gene is TRBV5-1, the J gene TRBJ1-2; a possible D gene is TRBD1 (6 bases). Sequenced sample: peripheral blood or thyroid tissue (not recorded which). As DNA, the CDR3 is TGCGCCAGCAGCTTGTTGCCAGAACAGGGCTACGGCTACACCTTC. Its translation: CASSLLPEQGYGYTF.